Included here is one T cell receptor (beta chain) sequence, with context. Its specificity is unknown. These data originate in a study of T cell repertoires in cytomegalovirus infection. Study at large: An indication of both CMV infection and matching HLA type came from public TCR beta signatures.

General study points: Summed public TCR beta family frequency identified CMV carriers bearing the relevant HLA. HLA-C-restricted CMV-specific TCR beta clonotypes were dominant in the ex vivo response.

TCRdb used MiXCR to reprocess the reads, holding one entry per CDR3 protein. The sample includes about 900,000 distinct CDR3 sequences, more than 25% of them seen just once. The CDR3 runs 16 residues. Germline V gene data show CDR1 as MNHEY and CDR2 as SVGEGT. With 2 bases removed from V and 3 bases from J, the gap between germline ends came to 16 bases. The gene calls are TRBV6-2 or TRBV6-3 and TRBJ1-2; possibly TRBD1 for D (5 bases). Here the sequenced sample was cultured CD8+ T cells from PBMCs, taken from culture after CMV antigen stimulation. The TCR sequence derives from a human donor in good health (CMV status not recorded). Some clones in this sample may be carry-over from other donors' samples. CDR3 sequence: CASSYHGTEGDYGYTF. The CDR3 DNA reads TGTGCCAGCAGTTACCACGGGACTGAGGGCGACTATGGCTACACCTTC.